Below, 16 T cell receptor beta chains from the same sample are listed, as sequenced in a study of blood T cell repertoires in COVID-19. Method: immunoSEQ multiplex PCR; TCRdb's copy keeps in-frame clones and lacks some. The profile covers about 90,000 clones, with over 75% appearing a single time and about 13% taken by the ten largest. The material sequenced was peripheral blood. All receptors derive from a human donor in a cohort sampled during active COVID-19.

V usage is TRBV9 and J usage is TRBJ2-3; D call uncertain. The CDR3 runs to 15 residues. V gave up 0 bases and J gave up 0 bases, with 8 bases separating them. Germline lookup yields CDR1 SGDLS and CDR2 YYNGEE. The chain's CDR3 is CASSVGVTSTDTQYF. The CDR3, as DNA: TGTGCCAGCAGCGTAGGCGTAACTAGCACAGATACGCAGTATTTT.

The rearrangement joins TRBV2 to TRBJ1-5; the D gene is possibly TRBD1 (6 bases). In germline, CDR1 is SNHLY, CDR2 FYNNEI. The V end lost 6 bases, the J end lost 1 base, and 13 bases lay between the germline ends. This CDR3 is built from 15 residues. CDR3: CASSAQGNSNQPQHF. CDR3 bases: TGTGCCAGCAGCGCACAGGGAAACAGCAATCAGCCCCAGCATTTT.

Comments on this clone: Germline is not matched at one junction end, which may reflect a read error. This rearrangement joins TRBV7-7 to TRBJ1-1, with D possibly being TRBD1 (5 bases). The germline CDR1 and CDR2 sequences are SSHAT and FNYEAQ (reference sequence). The CDR3 spans 13 residues. CDR3 DNA: TGTGCTAGCAGCTTCACCAGGGAATCTGAAGCTTTCTTT. It is translated as CASSFTRESEAFF.

V and J are TRBV7-9 and TRBJ1-2; D possibly corresponds to TRBD1 (5 bases). This CDR3 has 13 residues. V lost 1 base and J lost 9, with 12 bases in between. Germline V lookup: CDR1 SEHNR, CDR2 FQNEAQ (reference sequence). Written as DNA, the CDR3 is TGTGCCAGCAGCTTAGAGGGGAATCGGCGCTACACCTTC. It translates to CASSLEGNRRYTF.

The table lists this clone with a count of one. This chain connects TRBV2 to TRBJ2-7, with D maybe TRBD1 (6 bases). Germline CDR1 is SNHLY and CDR2 is FYNNEI. The CDR3 extends over 11 amino acids. In DNA form, the CDR3 reads TGTGGCACAGGGAGATTCGACGAGCAGTACTTC. Amino acid sequence: CGTGRFDEQYF. Full variable domain (missing parts from reference TRBV2 and TRBJ2-7): EPEVTQTPSHQVTQMGQEVILRCVPISNHLYFYWYRQILGQKVEFLVSFYNNEISEKSEIFDDQFSVERPDGSNFTLKIRSTKLEDSAMYFCGTGRFDEQYFGPGTRLTVT.

This clone appeared a single time. This sequence joins TRBV6-1 and TRBJ1-5, with D uncertain. This CDR3 has 13 residues. Looked up from germline, CDR1 is MNHNS and CDR2 is SASEGT. The V end was cut by 3 bases, the J end by 4 bases, with 7 bases between. The CDR3 DNA sequence: TGTGCCAGCAGTGAGGGCCCAAATCAGCCCCAGCATTTT. The encoded protein is CASSEGPNQPQHF.

About this clone itself: The sample holds other DNA sequences that translate to the same CDR3. J is TRBJ2-5 and V is TRBV5-6, with D possibly being TRBD2 (7 bases). The germline V and J ends were trimmed by 4 bases and 4 bases, with 14 bases remaining between them. Germline V gives CDR1 SGHDT, CDR2 YYEEEE. The CDR3 contains 14 residues. CDR3: CASSLGGGGETQYF. The CDR3 region has the DNA TGTGCCAGCAGCCTGGGGGGGGGCGGAGAGACCCAGTACTTC.

The chain carries TRBV28 and TRBJ1-5; 12 positions match TRBD1. The CDR3 is made up of 16 amino acids. CDR1 is MDHEN and CDR2 is SYDVKM in the germline V gene. Unmatched junction bases numbered 7, after V lost 3 bases and J lost 7 bases. The CDR3 nucleotides read TGTGCCAGCAGTTTTTGGGGACAGGGGGCTGAACAGCCCCAGCATTTT. Translating gives CASSFWGQGAEQPQHF.

The V call is TRBV6-5, the J call TRBJ2-2; D remains unclear. The CDR3 totals 16 residues. Trimming removed 0 bases from V and 4 bases from J, with 12 bases in between. Germline V gives CDR1 MNHEY, CDR2 SVGAGI. In nucleotides, the CDR3 is TGTGCCAGCAGTTACTCGACTTTAAGTCTCACCGGGGAGCTGTTTTTT. It codes for CASSYSTLSLTGELFF.

This clone has just one count. The V gene is TRBV18, the J gene TRBJ1-1; D might be TRBD1 (6 bases). The CDR3 runs 13 residues. The germline V gene has CDR1 KGHSH and CDR2 LQKENI. Trimming cost V 4 bases and J 4 bases, with 10 bases left between them. CDR3 sequence reads: CASSRGGATEAFF. CDR3 DNA sequence: TGTGCCAGCTCACGGGGGGGGGCCACTGAAGCTTTCTTT. The entire variable domain, with the rest obtained from reference TRBV18 and TRBJ1-1, is as follows: NAGVMQNPRHLVRRRGQEARLRCSPMKGHSHVYWYRQLPEEGLKFMVYLQKENIIDESGMPKERFSAEFPKEGPSILRIQQVVRGDSAAYFCASSRGGATEAFFGQGTRLTVV.

The chain links TRBV21-1 to TRBJ2-5; TRBD1, the table's D call, lacks a check against the DNA. TRBV21-1 is recorded as a pseudogene. CDR3 length: 15 amino acids. Here the CDR3 reads CASSKWSGGAETQYF. DNA for the CDR3: TGTGCCAGCAGCAAATGGTCCGGTGGGGCAGAGACCCAGTACTTC.

In DNA, the CDR3 is TGTGCCAGCAGTGTACACAGGGCGAACACCGGGGAGCTGTTTTTT. It translates to CASSVHRANTGELFF. The chain employs TRBV2 and TRBJ2-2, with D perhaps TRBD1 (6 bases). The CDR3 totals 15 residues. Trimming took 4 bases from V and 0 from J, leaving 9 bases between them. The germline V gene encodes CDR1 SNHLY and CDR2 FYNNEI.

V gene TRBV9 combines with J gene TRBJ2-2; tentatively, D is TRBD1 (5 bases). The V gene's germline CDR1 is SGDLS and CDR2 YYNGEE. Trimming left V 2 bases short and J 4 bases short, with 15 bases between. CDR3 size: 16 residues. In DNA, the CDR3 is TGTGCCAGCAGCGTCCTGGGGCTGTACCCCACCGGGGAGCTGTTTTTT. Protein: CASSVLGLYPTGELFF. Based on the CDR3 plus reference TRBV9 and TRBJ2-2, the full variable domain is DSGVTQTPKHLITATGQRVTLRCSPRSGDLSVYWYQQSLDQGLQFLIQYYNGEERAKGNILERFSAQQFPDLHSELNLSSLELGDSALYFCASSVLGLYPTGELFFGEGSRLTVL.

The genes are TRBV5-1 and TRBJ1-5; 7 positions agree with TRBD1. This CDR3 is 14 amino acids long. Germline values: CDR1 SGHRS, CDR2 YFSETQ. V dropped 0 bases and J dropped 8; count of bases not matched to a gene: 5. The CDR3 DNA reads as TGCGCCAGCAGCTTGGGCCAGGGGGGAGAGCCCCAGCATTTT. Its translation: CASSLGQGGEPQHF. Full variable domain (remainder filled in from reference TRBV5-1 and TRBJ1-5): KAGVTQTPRYLIKTRGQQVTLSCSPISGHRSVSWYQQTPGQGLQFLFEYFSETQRNKGNFPGRFSGRQFSNSRSEMNVSTLELGDSALYLCASSLGQGGEPQHFGDGTRLSIL.

V usage is TRBV5-1 and J usage is TRBJ2-3; 8 bases fit TRBD1. With 0 bases clipped from V and 2 bases from J, the junction kept 8 bases outside the gene matches. The CDR3 is 17 residues long. Germline V gives CDR1 SGHRS, CDR2 YFSETQ. CDR3 nucleotides: TGCGCCAGCAGCTTGGCCCAGGCAGGGGGCCCCACAGATACGCAGTATTTT. This codes for CASSLAQAGGPTDTQYF.

This clone showed up just a few times. This chain joins TRBV7-2 and TRBJ2-1; D possibly corresponds to TRBD1 (6 bases). The germline V and J ends were trimmed by 2 bases and 0 bases, with 14 bases remaining between them. The CDR3 totals 17 residues. Germline loops: CDR1 SGHTA, CDR2 FQGNSA. The CDR3 is CASSLPPGQSSYNEQFF. The CDR3, as DNA: TGTGCCAGCAGCTTACCCCCAGGACAGAGCTCCTACAATGAGCAGTTCTTC.